This T cell receptor (beta chain) was obtained from a study of cytomegalovirus exposure and HLA in healthy donors listed by TCRdb under 2017. Background on the whole study: An earlier analysis of roughly 570 of the donors reported about 280 Gb of sequence data and 95 million to 140 million unique TCR beta sequences obtained from roughly 170 million T cells. The T cell repertoires of around 730 subjects were profiled by immunosequencing and related to cytomegalovirus serostatus. HLA typing covered class I and class II loci at four-digit resolution. High-throughput TCR immunosequencing, statistical association of individual TCRs with disease status, and machine learning were combined to predict cytomegalovirus infection status. The study aimed to test whether signatures of past pathogen exposure could be identified by cataloging public T cell receptors. Along with the approximately 620-subject first cohort, a separate validation cohort of over 90 different subjects was used. To decide whether each TCR beta V gene segment behaved as functional or pseudogenic, an earlier analysis of fewer than 750 of the donors relied on high-throughput TCR beta sequencing. The genetic ancestry cluster associated with self-reported Caucasian donors included about four fifths of the 398 genotyped donors. A handful of DR-DQ haplotypes were treated as single units for association and clustering because of strong linkage in the cohort. Typing coverage differed by locus: A, B, C, DRB1 and DQB1 were typed in about 629-630 donors, DQA1 in 500 to 550, DPA1 in some 600, and DPB1 in 400 to 490. On average, around 240,000 unique TCR beta nucleotide sequences were sequenced per donor among 398 genotyped donors of the cohort, with 15% to 20% of those sequences being non-productive. Every discovery cohort repertoire had been produced on one sequencing platform. A later analysis re-examined previously published TCR beta repertoires from more than 550 donors and added high-resolution HLA genotyping to investigate patterns of TCR occurrence. The later analysis used no new phenotypic data to find candidate immune exposures, relying instead on TCR beta sequences and their occurrence across donors. In a later genetic analysis, genome-wide SNP genotypes for about 65% of the roughly 670 donors were used, and that subset was treated as a discovery cohort. An early release that covered about 600 HLA-typed donors contained about 300 gigabases of sequencing data and 75 million to 100 million unique TCR sequences. Donor age, sex, ethnicity and CMV serostatus were compiled alongside the repertoire data. What the research found in general, with its limitations: The study listed 170 or so TCR beta chains as associated with cytomegalovirus. The only immune exposure information available for the cohort was CMV serostatus. A further reported finding was that TCR beta sequences accurately predicted the HLA-A and HLA-B alleles for most subjects in the first cohort. At a false discovery rate of 0.05, a later analysis linked under 20,000 TCR beta sequences to specific HLA alleles. Because counts were too low, roughly 16 rarely observed V segments, including chromosome 9 orphons, were excluded from the earlier analysis of about 500 of the donors. A cluster of highly shared sequence variants was judged likely to be a technical artifact of the sequencing pipeline. The 87-base-pair reads could not distinguish some IMGT-functional V segments, including TRBV6-2 and TRBV6-3, so those segments were excluded. In a later genetic analysis, fewer N-insertions in productive TCRs were reported among donors in an Asian-associated ancestry cluster than the roughly 710-donor mean. Sequencing depth was assumed to be roughly uniform across donors in the presence/absence analyses, though that assumption may not hold. Broadly in line with IMGT annotations, most TCR beta V segments showed up in productive rearrangements about 90% or about 30% of the time in an earlier analysis of several hundred of the donors. In this cohort, only TCR beta chains were sequenced, and detectable features were limited by the absence of alpha or paired-chain data. According to a later analysis, most CMV-associated TCR beta chains appeared to be HLA-restricted, and the HLA associations seemed to be driven largely by CMV exposure. Linkage disequilibrium might explain the correlated functional status among segregating V segments, but an unknown experimental factor could not be excluded. It was suggested by the authors that the approach could potentially be generalized to other disease states and immunological phenotypes. In both the original and validation cohorts, the classifier was reported to diagnose cytomegalovirus status with high specificity and sensitivity. In a later analysis, HLA-associated TCR beta chains showed more clonal expansion and lower generation probabilities than non-associated chains that were equally common. A later genetic analysis associated a missense DCLRE1C variant with V-gene and J-gene trimming of TCR beta chains, and an independent cohort replicated the association. HLA typing was unavailable for some donors at each locus, so association tests used only the typed subset. Strong co-occurrence of HLA alleles, especially DR and DQ, made assigning TCR associations to individual alleles difficult. In vitro tests confirmed that a few of the cytomegalovirus-associated TCR beta chains recognize cytomegalovirus antigens. While some public TCRs were present in many individuals, most TCR sequences turned up only very rarely across donors. Several of the top co-occurrence clusters appeared to be linked to parvovirus B19, influenza, CMV and Epstein-Barr virus, according to a later analysis. A later analysis found that TCR association rates varied across HLA loci, with DRB1 alleles showing the most associated TCRs and HLA-C alleles the fewest.

The receptor library was made with the immunoSEQ multiplex PCR assay. A mixture of 60 forward primers for TCR Vbeta segments and 13 reverse primers for TCR Jbeta segments was used in the multiplex PCR. The CDR3 region of rearranged TCR beta genes was amplified from genomic DNA by a multiplex PCR assay. The Illumina HiSeq System was used to sequence the amplified TCR beta libraries as 87-base-pair reads. The authors' pipeline ran thus. A later analysis counted 75 million to 100 million unique TCR beta chains across the 500 to 850 repertoires, and 10 million to 11 million of these chains were shared by at least two donors. To remove PCR and sequencing errors, raw reads were error-corrected and collapsed into unique sequences using a nearest-neighbor algorithm that merged closely related sequences. To assign V, D and J gene segments, CDR3 sequences were aligned to IMGT reference sequences. Each retained sequence needed at least a six-nucleotide match to both a V gene segment and a J gene segment. A rearrangement was called productive if the CDR3 had no stop codons and remained in frame with V and J, and every other rearrangement was called non-productive. Following IMGT convention, CDR3 was defined as the stretch from the second conserved V-encoded cysteine to the conserved J-encoded phenylalanine. In an earlier analysis of around 600 of the donors, sequences lacking an unambiguous match to a single V gene segment were excluded. An earlier analysis of around 600 of the donors classified V segments as functional when productive rearrangements were above 56.7% and as segregating when the standard deviation between donors was above 5%. A statistical classification framework was built for diagnosing cytomegalovirus status from the catalog of TCR beta chain sequences. A later analysis assigned V and J genes by comparing TCR nucleotide sequences with IMGT/GENE-DB human TR gene sequences. A later analysis assigned CDR3 sequences and most-parsimonious VDJ recombination scenarios with the TCRdist pipeline. In a later analysis, each TCR beta chain was defined by its CDR3 amino acid sequence together with its V-gene family, and reads lacking a unique V-gene family were excluded. As a way to deal with suspected cross-contamination and a sequencing artifact, a later analysis dropped 450 to 600 nucleotide sequences that were highly shared and had low generation probability. For each public chain, a later analysis derived a clonal expansion index from normalized ranks of inferred template counts within each repertoire. In a later analysis, generation probabilities were computed using a VDJ recombination model fitted to out-of-frame rearrangements, and the results were checked against IGoR. Hypergeometric tests were used in a later analysis to score TCR-TCR, TCR-HLA and TCR-CMV co-occurrence, with a repertoire-size bias correction applied to the TCR pairs. To estimate false discovery rates, a later analysis permuted the HLA or CMV assignments 20 times. In a later analysis, co-occurring TCRs were grouped with DBSCAN, and TCRdist sequence similarity was added when clustering was performed within HLA-allele-positive subsets. Repertoires with fewer than 30,000 or more than 120,000 public chains, plus five repertoires with anomalous nucleotide sharing, were excluded from co-occurrence clustering. The clones in this table, taken by TCRdb from immuneACCESS, are in-frame only. Not every clone is retained; where verified, under half of the shortfall comes from an unresolved V gene, and the cause of the rest is unknown. V and J calls and clone size are those listed in that table; D and trimming were worked out from the DNA. The sample records some 140,000 clones, over 60% of which are singletons. The top ten clones comprise 1.8% of the sample.

Points on this clone: It has no known antigen specificity. The sample holds no much larger clone one base away, and base qualities are not on file.

In total, over 600 healthy bone marrow donors made up the cohort. All cohort members were sampled while nominally healthy, although unrecorded immune exposures were likely present. The donor was CMV seropositive and was included in the group of 300 or so seropositive cohort members. A peripheral blood sample was collected from each donor, and TCR beta sequencing was performed on peripheral blood mononuclear cells. The Qiagen DNeasy Blood Extraction Kit was used to extract genomic DNA from the blood cell samples. Per the germline V gene, SQVTM is the CDR1 and ANQGSEA is the CDR2. Counted from cysteine to phenylalanine, this CDR3 has 16 amino acids. The entry retains the CDR3 DNA only, 48 bases that are in frame from base 1. The junction carries 19 bases between V and J, which are trimmed by 5 bases and 3 bases respectively.

The sequence derives from a female donor in good health and CMV-seropositive. The chain is assembled from TRBV29-1 and TRBJ1-4; 5 matching bases give a weak D call of TRBD1. The sequencing input was PBMCs. The CDR3 region reads CSVNVGGTGANEKLFF. The sequenced DNA is TGCAGCGTTAATGTTGGAGGGACGGGAGCTAATGAAAAACTGTTTTTT. The CDR3, completed at both ends by the reference TRBV29-1 and TRBJ1-4 genes, gives the full variable domain SAVISQKPSRDICQRGTSLTIQCQVDSQVTMMFWYRQQPGQSLTLIATANQGSEATYESGFVIDKFPISRPNLTFSTLTVSNMSPEDSSIYLCSVNVGGTGANEKLFFGSGTQLSVL.